Below are 30 T cell receptor beta chains sequenced from a single sample in a study of molecular identifiers for immune sequencing clone quantification. In TCRdb, the PCR reads were re-called with MiXCR into one record per CDR3 protein. The table has more than 250,000 distinct CDR3 sequences, 20% to 25% seen once; the top ten hold approximately 0.8%. The sample comprised naive CD8+ T cells from blood, with Jurkat cell RNA spiked in. Subset specified: FACS-sorted CD8+CD4-CCR7+CD45RA+ naive T cells. The receptors derive from a human donor in good health. Some libraries in this study had Jurkat cell RNA spiked in.

The table lists this clonotype with many counts. The V call is TRBV29-1, the J call TRBJ2-1; 15 bases fit TRBD2. The germline gives CDR1 SQVTM, CDR2 ANQGSEA. After removal of 5 bases from V and 7 bases from J, the junction contained 12 bases not matched to a gene. This CDR3 is 17 amino acids long. CDR3 amino acids: CSVLGLAGGPVPNEQFF. The CDR3 nucleotides read TGCAGCGTTCTAGGACTAGCGGGGGGGCCGGTACCAAATGAGCAGTTCTTC.

As for this clonotype: This may be a read error, as it is one base from a much larger clone. The V call is TRBV5-6, the J call TRBJ1-5, with D possibly matching TRBD1 (5 bases). The germline CDR1 and CDR2 sequences are SGHDT and YYEEEE. The CDR3 spans 15 residues. The CDR3 spells CVSSTIRAGHQPQHF. CDR3 coding DNA: TGTGTCAGCAGCACCATAAGGGCAGGGCATCAGCCCCAGCATTTT.

A single count supports this clonotype. A read error may be the cause here, since a much bigger clone is one base away. The gene calls are TRBV3-1 and TRBJ2-7, with D tentatively TRBD2 (5 bases). V dropped 4 bases and J dropped 4 bases, with 17 bases sitting between them. This CDR3 is built from 15 residues. Germline CDR1 is LGHDT and CDR2 is YNNKEL (reference sequence). The CDR3 protein is CASSRRPDGNYEQYF. As DNA, the CDR3 is TGTGCCAGCAGCCGCCGACCGGACGGGAATTACGAGCAGTACTTC.

The chain is built from TRBV7-8 and TRBJ2-2; D unclear. Germline values: CDR1 SGHVS, CDR2 FQNEAQ. The V end was cut by 4 bases, the J end by 1 base, with 7 bases between. This CDR3 has 14 amino acids. In DNA, the CDR3 is TGTGCCAGCAGCTCGAGGAAGAACACCGGGGAGCTGTTTTTT. This translates into CASSSRKNTGELFF.

This clonotype was seen repeatedly, ten times or more. This chain links TRBV29-1 with TRBJ2-7, with 7 bases aligning to TRBD1. V trimming: 5 bases; J trimming: 0 bases; junction bases outside the gene matches: 4. This CDR3 is built from 13 residues. Germline-derived CDR1 and CDR2 are SQVTM and ANQGSEA. The CDR3 is CSVIQGNSYEQYF. CDR3 coding DNA: TGCAGCGTTATACAGGGGAACTCCTACGAGCAGTACTTC.

This clonotype was counted many times. This rearrangement joins TRBV4-1 to TRBJ1-2, with a tentative D call TRBD1 (6 bases). Germline loops: CDR1 MGHRA, CDR2 YSYEKL. The CDR3 is 17 amino acids. Trimming removed 3 bases from V and 4 bases from J, with 21 bases in between. The CDR3 DNA reads TGCGCCAGCAGCCACCCCCCCCACAACACAGGGATCTATGGCTACACCTTC. Translating it yields CASSHPPHNTGIYGYTF.

This clonotype was seen a few times. The chain joins TRBV30 to TRBJ2-3; 8 nucleotides align to TRBD1. The CDR3 runs to 13 residues. The J segment lost 6 bases and the V segment lost 3 bases, leaving 5 bases of the junction unmatched. Germline CDR1 reads GTSNPN; CDR2 reads SVGIG (reference sequence). The CDR3 DNA sequence: TGTGCCTGGAGGGGGCAGGGGGCTGATACGCAGTATTTT. Encoded protein: CAWRGQGADTQYF.

The chain employs TRBV6-2 or TRBV6-3 and TRBJ2-7; D is possibly TRBD2 (6 bases). The CDR3 runs to 14 residues. Between the trimmed V and J ends, which lost 5 bases and 5 bases, there was a span of 16 bases. The germline CDR1 and CDR2 sequences are MNHEY and SVGEGT. CDR3 in DNA: TGTGCCAGCAGTACCCGGGACTCCGTAGACGAGCAGTACTTC. Translation: CASSTRDSVDEQYF.

The chain carries TRBV4-1 and TRBJ2-1, with 10 bases that match TRBD1. The CDR3 consists of 14 residues. Germline trimming cut 4 bases from V and 8 bases from J; bases unmatched to any gene: 5. Germline assignment: CDR1 MGHRA and CDR2 YSYEKL. The CDR3 loop reads CASSLRQGAHEQFF. CDR3 DNA sequence: TGCGCCAGCAGCCTGAGACAGGGGGCACATGAGCAGTTCTTC.

This clonotype was found many times. The genes are TRBV28 and TRBJ2-7, with TRBD1 identical over 7 bases. Germline CDR1 MDHEN, CDR2 SYDVKM. Trimming at V came to 4 bases and at J to 0 bases, leaving 6 bases not matched to a gene. The length of the CDR3 is 15 residues. The CDR3 reads CASSSLGTDSYEQYF. In DNA form, the CDR3 reads TGTGCCAGCAGTTCCCTGGGGACAGACTCCTACGAGCAGTACTTC. Supplemented by reference TRBV28 and TRBJ2-7, the full variable domain reads DVKVTQSSRYLVKRTGEKVFLECVQDMDHENMFWYRQDPGLGLRLIYFSYDVKMKEKGDIPEGYSVSREKKERFSLILESASTNQTSMYLCASSSLGTDSYEQYFGPGTRLTVT.

In its sample, this clonotype was seen many times. This chain joins TRBV2 and TRBJ2-1, with D tentatively TRBD1 (8 bases). With 5 bases removed from V and 8 bases from J, the gap between germline ends came to 19 bases. CDR1 is SNHLY, CDR2 FYNNEI, per germline. The CDR3 covers 15 residues. CDR3 region: CASSLAGGGGYEQFF. Written as DNA, the CDR3 is TGTGCCAGCAGTCTCGCAGGGGGCGGGGGATATGAGCAGTTCTTC.

This clonotype was recorded at least ten times. The chain has TRBV5-1 and TRBJ2-3, with D unclear. The CDR3 covers 13 residues. Germline V lookup: CDR1 SGHRS, CDR2 YFSETQ. V lost 4 bases and J lost 4, with 10 bases in between. The chain's CDR3 is CASSPGVADTQYF. CDR3 coding DNA: TGCGCCAGCAGCCCTGGAGTAGCAGATACGCAGTATTTT.

The chain is built from TRBV6-5 and TRBJ2-2; D might be TRBD1 (7 bases). V shed 5 bases and J shed 4 bases, with 14 bases lying between them. Germline values: CDR1 MNHEY, CDR2 SVGAGI. The length of the CDR3 is 15 residues. The CDR3 sequence: CASSKEGASTGELFF. The CDR3 DNA is TGTGCCAGCAGTAAGGAGGGGGCGAGCACCGGGGAGCTGTTTTTT.

V gene TRBV18 combines with J gene TRBJ2-7, with TRBD2 as a possible D gene (6 bases). This CDR3 region has 15 residues. The ends were cut back, 6 bases at V and 5 bases at J, with 20 bases in the middle. Germline CDR1 is KGHSH and CDR2 is LQKENI. CDR3 in amino acids: CASSPPDSGRDEQYF. The CDR3 DNA reads TGTGCCAGCTCCCCCCCTGACAGCGGGCGGGACGAGCAGTACTTC.

Turning to this clonotype: Germline and junction disagree at one end, which may indicate a read error. J is TRBJ2-5 and V is TRBV14; no clear D. The CDR3 consists of 13 residues. In germline, CDR1 is SGHDN, CDR2 FVKESK. This CDR3 is CASGQEFEETQYF. The CDR3 nucleotides are TGTGCCAGCGGCCAAGAGTTTGAAGAGACCCAGTACTTC. Full variable domain (outside the CDR3, taken from reference TRBV14 and TRBJ2-5): EAGVTQFPSHSVIEKGQTVTLRCDPISGHDNLYWYRRVMGKEIKFLLHFVKESKQDESGMPNNRFLAERTGGTYSTLKVQPAELEDSGVYFCASGQEFEETQYFGPGTRLLVL.

This clonotype was seen ten or more times. The chain employs TRBV5-6 and TRBJ2-1, with 9 positions matching TRBD1. Germline CDR1 and CDR2: SGHDT and YYEEEE. This CDR3 is built from 15 residues. Unmatched junction bases numbered 3, after V lost 3 bases and J lost 2 bases. The CDR3 DNA sequence: TGTGCCAGCAGCTGGGACAGGGTTCCCTACAATGAGCAGTTCTTC. Translating gives CASSWDRVPYNEQFF.

The genes are TRBV12-3 or TRBV12-4 and TRBJ2-2, with 12 bases identical to TRBD2. The CDR3 covers 16 residues. Germline trimming cut 5 bases from V and 7 bases from J; bases unmatched to any gene: 8. CDR3 region: CASSALAGGPYGELFF. The CDR3 bases are TGTGCCAGCAGTGCCCTAGCGGGAGGGCCGTACGGGGAGCTGTTTTTT.

This clonotype was recorded at least ten times. The chain couples TRBV7-9 to TRBJ2-5; D is unclear. Trimming removed 3 bases at V and 2 bases at J, with 10 bases between. Germline loops: CDR1 SEHNR, CDR2 FQNEAQ (reference sequence). CDR3 length: 14 amino acids. This CDR3 is CASSLPRRQETQYF. CDR3 bases: TGTGCCAGCAGCTTGCCCCGCAGACAAGAGACCCAGTACTTC.

This clonotype appeared many times. This chain links TRBV28 with TRBJ2-3; a possible D gene is TRBD1 (5 bases). Trimming cost V 3 bases and J 4 bases, with 26 bases left between them. The CDR3 has 19 amino acids. Germline lookup yields CDR1 MDHEN and CDR2 SYDVKM. For the CDR3, the DNA is TGTGCCAGCAGTTTGGGCTCTTTACGTAACCCCTTAGGGGCAGATACGCAGTATTTT. It encodes CASSLGSLRNPLGADTQYF.

As regards this clonotype: A read error is possible here, since a much larger clone lies one base away. The chain employs TRBV7-6 and TRBJ1-1; D is perhaps TRBD1 (5 bases). This CDR3 spans 15 amino acids. CDR1 SGHVS and CDR2 FNYEAQ come from the germline V gene. The CDR3 loop is CASSAVGGLNAEAFF. As DNA, the CDR3 is TGTGCCAGCAGTGCTGTGGGGGGGTTGAACGCTGAAGCTTTCTTT.

This clonotype was picked up many times. The CDR3 nucleotides are TGCAGCGTTGTCGGGGGGCCCCAATTAAACACTGAAGCTTTCTTT. The encoded protein is CSVVGGPQLNTEAFF. The V gene is TRBV29-1, the J gene TRBJ1-1, with D maybe TRBD1 (6 bases). Germline CDR1 and CDR2: SQVTM and ANQGSEA. Trimming cost V 4 bases and J 2 bases, with 17 bases left between them. CDR3 length: 15 amino acids.

This clonotype was picked up many times. The V and J genes are TRBV7-2 and TRBJ2-3, with TRBD2 identical over 7 bases. V lost 3 bases, J lost 3 bases, and 3 bases stayed unmatched. The CDR3 contains 14 residues. CDR1 and CDR2 from the germline V gene are SGHTA and FQGNSA. The CDR3 DNA follows: TGTGCCAGCAGCTTCGGTAGCGGGACAGATACGCAGTATTTT. This gives the protein CASSFGSGTDTQYF.

As to this clonotype: At one boundary the junction diverges from the germline segment, which might be a read error. The chain joins TRBV29-1 to TRBJ2-1; weak D call: TRBD1 (6 bases). CDR1 is SQVTM, CDR2 ANQGSEA, per germline. The CDR3 sequence is 15 residues long. CDR3 residues: CSVEVRLGAIGERFF. In DNA form, the CDR3 reads TGCAGCGTTGAGGTCAGGTTGGGGGCCATCGGTGAGCGGTTCTTC.

Of note for this clonotype: It may be a read error: a sequence one base away is much more abundant. This is likely a read error, given that the CDR3 carries no conserved phenylalanine or tryptophan at its end. J is TRBJ1-1 and V is TRBV15; D ambiguous. Germline values: CDR1 LNHNV, CDR2 YYDKDF (reference sequence). This CDR3 region has 16 residues. Trimming cost V 0 bases and J 0 bases, with 11 bases left between them. CDR3 sequence (DNA): TGTGCCACCAGCAGAGATAGGATAGGGTTGAACACTGAAGCTTTCCTT. It encodes CATSRDRIGLNTEAFL.

This clonotype was observed a single time. Just one base apart from a much larger clone, this may be a read error. CDR3 in DNA: TGTGCCAGCAGCTTAGACAGCGGGAGGAAGTACGAGCAGCACTTC. Translation: CASSLDSGRKYEQHF. The rearrangement uses TRBV7-9 and TRBJ2-7; 9 nucleotides align to TRBD2. Germline V lookup: CDR1 SEHNR, CDR2 FQNEAQ (reference sequence). The length of the CDR3 is 15 residues. Supplemented by reference TRBV7-9 and TRBJ2-7, the full variable domain reads DTGVSQNPRHKITKRGQNVTFRCDPISEHNRLYWYRQTLGQGPEFLTYFQNEAQLEKSRLLSDRFSAERPKGSFSTLEIQRTEQGDSAMYLCASSLDSGRKYEQHFGPGTRLTVT.

This chain joins TRBV11-2 and TRBJ2-7, with D possibly being TRBD2 (5 bases). In germline, CDR1 is SGHAT, CDR2 FQNNGV. Trimming stripped 1 base from V and 5 bases from J, with 21 bases between. The CDR3 spans 17 residues. This chain's CDR3 is CASSLGRLAQMGNEQYF. Here the CDR3 DNA reads TGTGCCAGCAGCTTAGGTCGTCTAGCCCAAATGGGGAACGAGCAGTACTTC.

This chain joins TRBV19 and TRBJ1-5; D uncertain. Germline V lookup: CDR1 LNHDA, CDR2 SQIVND (reference sequence). Trimming shortened V by 5 bases and J by 3 bases, and 11 bases separated the two germline ends. This CDR3 region has 14 residues. Here the CDR3 DNA reads TGTGCCAGTAGTTTGGCAGCCACCAATCAGCCCCAGCATTTT. It encodes CASSLAATNQPQHF.

Comments on this clonotype: The conserved phenylalanine or tryptophan normally closing the CDR3 is absent here, so this likely arose from a read error. V gene TRBV27 combines with J gene TRBJ2-2; TRBD2 aligns across 11 bases. V lost 6 bases and J lost 6; bases outside the gene matches: 12. In germline, CDR1 is MNHEY, CDR2 SMNVEV (reference sequence). This CDR3 region has 17 residues. DNA for the CDR3: TGTGCCAGCAGCCCCCTCTTAGCGGGGGGGCTCGCCGGGGAGCTGTTTTTA. Protein: CASSPLLAGGLAGELFL.

Notes on this clonotype: With a much larger clone just one base away, this may be a read error. The chain combines TRBV5-3 with TRBJ1-1, with a tentative D call TRBD1 (5 bases). TRBV5-3 is an ORF, with its function uncertain. V gave up 9 bases and J gave up 7 bases, with 25 bases separating them. The CDR3 totals 15 residues. The chain's CDR3 is CANSLDPLQTVEAFF. The CDR3 DNA is TGTGCCAACAGCTTAGATCCCTTACAGACAGTTGAAGCTTTCTTT.

This clonotype was seen repeatedly, ten times or more. The gene calls are TRBV5-4 and TRBJ2-2; weak D call: TRBD2 (7 bases). The CDR3 consists of 16 residues. The V end was cut by 3 bases, the J end by 0 bases, with 12 bases between. Germline loops: CDR1 SGHNT, CDR2 YYREEE (reference sequence). The CDR3 nucleotides are TGTGCCAGCAGCTCCACGGGGGGCGCGAACACCGGGGAGCTGTTTTTT. Translation gives CASSSTGGANTGELFF.